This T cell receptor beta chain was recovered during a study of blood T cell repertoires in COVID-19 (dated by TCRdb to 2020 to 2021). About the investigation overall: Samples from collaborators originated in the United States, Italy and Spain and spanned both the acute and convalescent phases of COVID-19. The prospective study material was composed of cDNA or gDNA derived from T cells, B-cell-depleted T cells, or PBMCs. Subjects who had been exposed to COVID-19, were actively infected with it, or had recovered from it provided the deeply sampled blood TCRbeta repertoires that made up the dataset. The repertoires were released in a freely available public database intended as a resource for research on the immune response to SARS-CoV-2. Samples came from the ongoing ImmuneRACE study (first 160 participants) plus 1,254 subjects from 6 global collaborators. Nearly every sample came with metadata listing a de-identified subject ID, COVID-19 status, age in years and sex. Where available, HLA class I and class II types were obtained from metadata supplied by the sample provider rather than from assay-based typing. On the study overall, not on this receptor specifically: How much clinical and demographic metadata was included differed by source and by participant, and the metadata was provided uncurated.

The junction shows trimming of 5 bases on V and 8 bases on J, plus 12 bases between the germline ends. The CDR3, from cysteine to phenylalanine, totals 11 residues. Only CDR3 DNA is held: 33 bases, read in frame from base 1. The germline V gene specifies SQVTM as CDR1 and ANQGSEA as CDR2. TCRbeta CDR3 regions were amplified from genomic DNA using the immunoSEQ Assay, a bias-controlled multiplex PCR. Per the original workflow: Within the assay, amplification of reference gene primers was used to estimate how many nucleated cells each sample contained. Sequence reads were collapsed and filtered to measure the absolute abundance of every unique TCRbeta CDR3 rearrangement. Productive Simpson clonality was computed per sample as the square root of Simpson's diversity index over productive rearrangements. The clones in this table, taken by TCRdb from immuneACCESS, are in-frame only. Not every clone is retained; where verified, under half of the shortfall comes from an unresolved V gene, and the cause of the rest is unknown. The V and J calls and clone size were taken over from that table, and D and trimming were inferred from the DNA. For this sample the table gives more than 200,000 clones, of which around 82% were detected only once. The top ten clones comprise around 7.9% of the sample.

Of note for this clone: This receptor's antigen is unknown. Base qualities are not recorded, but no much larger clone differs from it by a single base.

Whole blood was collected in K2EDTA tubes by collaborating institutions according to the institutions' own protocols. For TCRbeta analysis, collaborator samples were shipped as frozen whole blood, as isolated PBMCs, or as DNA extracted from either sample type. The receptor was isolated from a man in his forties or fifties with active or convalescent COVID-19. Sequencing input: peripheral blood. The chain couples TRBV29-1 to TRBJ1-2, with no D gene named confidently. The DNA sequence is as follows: TGCAGCGTTTGGGGAGACAAAGGCTACACCTTC. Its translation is CSVWGDKGYTF.